Each of the 18 T cell receptor beta chains below was sequenced from the same sample in a study of blood T cell repertoires in COVID-19. Clones were read by immunoSEQ multiplex PCR, and TCRdb kept only the in-frame ones, dropping some. Among about 130,000 clones listed, about 89% were seen once. Source material: peripheral blood. All receptors derive from a man in his fifties or sixties with COVID-19, enrolled during active disease.

This chain connects TRBV19 to TRBJ1-2; TRBD1 matches at 10 bases. The CDR3 consists of 15 residues. Looked up from germline, CDR1 is LNHDA and CDR2 is SQIVND (reference sequence). With V trimmed by 3 bases and J by 6 bases, 7 bases remained unmatched. CDR3 in DNA: TGTGCCAGTAGTATTTCGACAGGGGGCTTGAATGGCTACACCTTC. Its translation is CASSISTGGLNGYTF.

This clone was recorded once. This chain connects TRBV30 to TRBJ2-5; D remains ambiguous. This CDR3 has 13 residues. The germline gives CDR1 GTSNPN, CDR2 SVGIG (reference sequence). The V gene lost 5 bases and the J gene lost 1 base, with 11 bases spanning the gap. The chain's CDR3 is CAWAPESQETQYF. The CDR3, as DNA: TGTGCCTGGGCCCCGGAGAGCCAAGAGACCCAGTACTTC.

V is TRBV10-1 and J is TRBJ2-3; no definite D call. Germline V lookup: CDR1 WNHNN, CDR2 SYGVQD (reference sequence). Between the trimmed V and J ends, which lost 0 bases and 3 bases, there was a span of 10 bases. The CDR3 consists of 15 residues. The CDR3 nucleotides are TGCGCCAGCAGTGAGTCGCAGGTTCGAACAGATACGCAGTATTTT. This translates into CASSESQVRTDTQYF.

A single count supports this clone. The chain links TRBV28 to TRBJ1-2; 10 bases line up with TRBD1. CDR1 MDHEN and CDR2 SYDVKM come from the germline V gene. Trimming at V came to 5 bases and at J to 4 bases, leaving 10 bases not matched to a gene. The CDR3 is made up of 16 amino acids. CDR3 amino acids: CASSPGTGALGYGYTF. In DNA, the CDR3 is TGTGCCAGCAGTCCAGGGACAGGGGCATTAGGCTATGGCTACACCTTC.

This CDR3 reads CASSITVNNYEQYF. The CDR3 nucleotides are TGTGCCAGTAGTATTACAGTAAATAACTACGAGCAGTACTTC. The J gene is TRBJ2-7, the V gene TRBV19; D unresolved. This CDR3 spans 14 amino acids. V was trimmed by 3 bases and J by 3 bases, leaving 12 bases between them. Germline V gene sequence: CDR1 LNHDA, CDR2 SQIVND (reference sequence).

In regard to this clone: Since a much larger clone is just one base distant, this may be a read error. Other nucleotide sequences from this sample produce the same CDR3. The CDR3 spells CASSFDRGGGYTF. CDR3 bases: TGTGCCAGCAGCTTTGACAGGGGCGGTGGCTACACCTTC. The chain recombines TRBV7-2 with TRBJ1-2; 8 nucleotides align to TRBD1. Germline-derived CDR1 and CDR2 are SGHTA and FQGNSA. The CDR3 spans 13 residues. Trimming at V came to 3 bases and at J to 7 bases, leaving 4 bases not matched to a gene.

CDR3 sequence: CASSFTGLAVNEQFF. The CDR3 bases are TGTGCCAGCAGCTTCACAGGACTAGCGGTCAATGAGCAGTTCTTC. The chain recombines TRBV7-9 with TRBJ2-1; TRBD2 aligns across 10 bases. This CDR3 spans 15 amino acids. V gave up 3 bases and J gave up 6 bases; unmatched junction bases: 5. Germline CDR1 SEHNR, CDR2 FQNEAQ (reference sequence). The full variable domain, completed using reference TRBV7-9 and TRBJ2-1, is DTGVSQNPRHKITKRGQNVTFRCDPISEHNRLYWYRQTLGQGPEFLTYFQNEAQLEKSRLLSDRFSAERPKGSFSTLEIQRTEQGDSAMYLCASSFTGLAVNEQFFGPGTRLTVL.

In this sample, this clone turned up once. CDR3 protein: CASSQVLGSSGNTIYF. The CDR3 DNA sequence: TGTGCCAGCAGCCAAGTCCTGGGCAGCTCTGGAAACACCATATATTTT. The V and J genes are TRBV3-1 (or the pseudogene TRBV3-2) and TRBJ1-3; D is ambiguous. This CDR3 is built from 16 residues. Germline assignment: CDR1 LGHDT and CDR2 YNNKEL (reference sequence). Trimming stripped 1 base from V and 0 bases from J, with 10 bases between.

This clone was recorded only once. V usage is TRBV6-1 and J usage is TRBJ2-7; a possible D gene is TRBD2 (6 bases). Germline CDR1 and CDR2: MNHNS and SASEGT. This CDR3 is built from 13 residues. With 1 base removed from V and 5 bases from J, the gap between germline ends came to 9 bases. This CDR3 reads CASSEEAGDEQYF. CDR3 in DNA: TGTGCCAGCAGTGAAGAAGCGGGTGACGAGCAGTACTTC.

V gene TRBV30 combines with J gene TRBJ2-7; 7 bases are a match to TRBD2. Germline V gene lookup returns CDR1 GTSNPN and CDR2 SVGIG (reference sequence). Trimming removed 4 bases from V and 3 bases from J; junction bases left unmatched: 3. The CDR3 consists of 12 residues. CDR3 sequence reads: CAWMGRGYEQYF. The DNA for the CDR3 is TGTGCCTGGATGGGGAGGGGCTACGAGCAGTACTTC.

V usage is TRBV4-3 and J usage is TRBJ1-1; no reliable D call. The CDR3 runs to 15 residues. CDR1 and CDR2 from the germline V gene are LGHNA and YSLEER. Trimming shortened V by 3 bases and J by 1 base, and 12 bases separated the two germline ends. CDR3 sequence: CASSQTSRSNTEAFF. The CDR3 DNA follows: TGCGCCAGCAGCCAGACCTCCAGGTCGAACACTGAAGCTTTCTTT.

CDR3 coding DNA: TGCGCCAGCAGCTTGGGAGATAGCGGGGGCCTTGAGCAGTACTTC. Amino acids: CASSLGDSGGLEQYF. V gene TRBV5-1 combines with J gene TRBJ2-7, with TRBD2 identical over 9 bases. From germline, CDR1 is SGHRS and CDR2 YFSETQ. CDR3 length equals 15 residues. The junction had 8 bases not matched to a gene; V was cut back by 0 bases and J by 7 bases.

The rearrangement joins TRBV5-4 to TRBJ2-7; TRBD2 matches at 11 bases. Germline V gene lookup returns CDR1 SGHNT and CDR2 YYREEE (reference sequence). Germline trimming cut 4 bases from V and 5 bases from J; bases unmatched to any gene: 11. The CDR3 length is 16 residues. The CDR3, as DNA: TGTGCCAGCAGCGCAATAGCGGGGGGGGCCCCCCACGAGCAGTACTTC. It yields the protein CASSAIAGGAPHEQYF. Filled out from reference TRBV5-4 and TRBJ2-7, the complete variable domain reads ETGVTQSPTHLIKTRGQQVTLRCSSQSGHNTVSWYQQALGQGPQFIFQYYREEENGRGNFPPRFSGLQFPNYSSELNVNALELDDSALYLCASSAIAGGAPHEQYFGPGTRLTVT.

This clone is a singleton in its sample. The rearrangement links TRBV4-1 to TRBJ1-1, with 8 bases identical to TRBD1. Losses at the gene ends were 3 bases for V and 5 bases for J; bases not matched to a gene: 8. CDR3 length: 15 amino acids. Germline assignment: CDR1 MGHRA and CDR2 YSYEKL. In DNA, the CDR3 is TGCGCCAGCAGCCAGGCGGACAGGGATGCGACTGAAGCTTTCTTT. Protein: CASSQADRDATEAFF.

This clone was seen just once. CDR3: CASRLDTYNEQFF. DNA for the CDR3: TGCGCCAGCAGACTGGACACGTACAATGAGCAGTTCTTC. The chain links TRBV5-1 to TRBJ2-1; maybe TRBD1 (5 bases). This CDR3 is 13 amino acids long. In germline, CDR1 is SGHRS, CDR2 YFSETQ. V lost 5 bases to trimming and J lost 4 bases, with 10 bases between them. The variable domain in full, completed from reference TRBV5-1 and TRBJ2-1, reads KAGVTQTPRYLIKTRGQQVTLSCSPISGHRSVSWYQQTPGQGLQFLFEYFSETQRNKGNFPGRFSGRQFSNSRSEMNVSTLELGDSALYLCASRLDTYNEQFFGPGTRLTVL.

The chain carries TRBV25-1 and TRBJ1-1, with D perhaps matching TRBD1 (5 bases). V gave up 5 bases and J gave up 4 bases, with 14 bases separating them. The CDR3 loop spans 14 amino acids. Per germline, CDR1 MGHDK and CDR2 SYGVNS. The CDR3 region is CASSPSTGGTEAFF. In DNA, the CDR3 is TGTGCCAGCAGTCCCTCTACGGGGGGCACTGAAGCTTTCTTT.

The V call is TRBV18, the J call TRBJ1-1, with a possible D match to TRBD1 (5 bases). This CDR3 spans 14 amino acids. Per germline, CDR1 KGHSH and CDR2 LQKENI. Trimming shortened V by 3 bases and J by 5 bases, and 13 bases separated the two germline ends. The CDR3 loop is CASSPSGKGTEAFF. CDR3 nucleotide sequence: TGTGCCAGCTCACCGTCAGGGAAGGGGACTGAAGCTTTCTTT. The entire variable domain, with the rest obtained from reference TRBV18 and TRBJ1-1, is as follows: NAGVMQNPRHLVRRRGQEARLRCSPMKGHSHVYWYRQLPEEGLKFMVYLQKENIIDESGMPKERFSAEFPKEGPSILRIQQVVRGDSAAYFCASSPSGKGTEAFFGQGTRLTVV.

The chain uses TRBV7-2 and TRBJ2-2; 8 nucleotides align to TRBD2. Germline V gives CDR1 SGHTA, CDR2 FQGNSA. V lost 2 bases and J lost 1; bases outside the gene matches: 3. This CDR3 contains 16 residues. The CDR3 region has the DNA TGTGCCAGCAGCTTACGCGGGGGGCAGAACACCGGGGAGCTGTTTTTT. The encoded protein is CASSLRGGQNTGELFF.